This T cell receptor (beta chain) was sequenced for a study of CD8 T cells in ankylosing spondylitis (TCRdb year 2017). For the wider study: T cell receptor beta repertoires were profiled in healthy donors and ankylosing spondylitis patients so that disease-linked TCR variants could be found. In total, the full study cohort was made up of some 110 healthy donors and approximately 24 ankylosing spondylitis patients. Peripheral blood samples were taken, and synovial fluid was additionally collected from ankylosing spondylitis patients.

Ten or more counts support this clonotype. Its antigen remains unidentified. No much larger clone exists at a distance of one base, and base qualities are not known. From the cysteine up to the phenylalanine, the CDR3 has a length of 15 residues. CDR3 DNA only is kept here, 45 bases in frame from base 1. Taken from the germline V gene (reference sequence), the CDR1 and CDR2 loops are LNHNV and YYDKDF. Trimming costs V 0 bases and J 3 bases, and their ends lie 11 bases apart. Overall study outcomes, separate from this receptor: A TCR beta motif made up of about eight highly homologous amino acid variants appeared to be characteristic of blood from ankylosing spondylitis patients. A CD8+ phenotype was shown by the disease-linked clones, which were found at relatively low frequencies in peripheral blood. Some TCR beta motif variants had previously been reported in synovial fluid and blood of reactive arthritis patients, which suggested common disease-initiation mechanisms. According to the report, matched synovial fluid samples from ankylosing spondylitis patients were significantly enriched for the disease-linked clones.

Instrument used: Illumina HiSeq 2500. TCR beta libraries were prepared by quantitative 5'-RACE with molecular barcodes. The source study handled its data this way. Disease-linked TCR variants were identified with a new computational method built on a probabilistic model of VDJ rearrangement. TCRdb took the public reads, trimmed them with fastp at Q25, ran MiXCR for clone calling and kept in-frame beta chains. Records with the same CDR3 protein are collapsed into one entry carrying the most frequent genes and DNA. None of the V and J calls come from the authors' own analysis; TCRdb made them. This sample comprises around 250,000 distinct CDR3 sequences, around 10% of them detected only once. Clones ranked in the top ten supply 6.8% of the sample.

The clonotype was recovered from a male donor with ankylosing spondylitis or in good health (not recorded which). The chain is encoded by TRBV15 joined to TRBJ2-5, with the D call perhaps TRBD1 or TRBD2, as 6 bases match in each case. The sample comprised blood, either unsorted or a sorted T cell fraction (not recorded which). The sequenced DNA is TGTGCCACCAGCAGAGATTTGGGGGGCGAAGAGACCCAGTACTTC. Translated, it reads CATSRDLGGEETQYF.